This T cell receptor (beta chain) comes out of a study of CXCR3-negative and CXCR3-positive naive CD8 T cells. The study's findings and limits: Sequencing showed both naive subsets with comparably high diversity, and memory CD8+ cells much lower. Hydrophobicity was higher for TRB CDR3s found in CXCR3-positive naive cells than in CXCR3-negative naive cells.

The germline V gene has CDR1 SEHNR and CDR2 FQNEAQ (reference sequence). This CDR3 has 13 residues. The libraries of TRB cDNA were prepared using 5' RACE with UMI labels. TCRdb reprocessed the 5' RACE reads, keeping one entry per CDR3 protein, no DNA. Its table records approximately 100,000 distinct CDR3 sequences. Points on this clonotype: Its specificity is not known.

Source material: naive CXCR3+ CD8+ T cells from blood. Described subset: CD45RO-CCR7+CD27+CD95- naive CD8+ T cells expressing CXCR3 (TNR3+). The chain has TRBV7-9 and TRBJ2-7; absent DNA, TCRdb's TRBD1 call cannot be checked. This TCR was recovered from a human donor in good health. Some clones in this sample may be carry-over from other donors' samples. The CDR3 region is CASSLNPLHEQYF.